Listed here are 27 T cell receptor beta chains from one sample, sequenced in a study of blood T cell repertoires in COVID-19. Method: immunoSEQ multiplex PCR; TCRdb's copy keeps in-frame clones and lacks some. The data hold around 150,000 clones, with around 79% observed a single time. The material sequenced was peripheral blood. The receptors here all came from a middle-aged man with active or convalescent COVID-19.

The chain carries TRBV5-1 and TRBJ1-1; TRBD1 matches 8 bases. CDR1 and CDR2 (germline): SGHRS, YFSETQ. Unmatched junction bases numbered 11, after V lost 0 bases and J lost 1 base. CDR3 size: 18 residues. The chain's CDR3 is CASSLEVLGQVGNTEAFF. CDR3 coding DNA: TGCGCCAGCAGCTTGGAGGTATTGGGACAGGTCGGGAACACTGAAGCTTTCTTT.

The chain combines TRBV6-5 with TRBJ1-4; TRBD1 is a possible D gene (5 bases). This CDR3 region has 14 residues. V shed 7 bases and J shed 7 bases, with 16 bases lying between them. Germline V gives CDR1 MNHEY, CDR2 SVGAGI. The CDR3 here is CASKLETVGEKLFF. The CDR3 nucleotides are TGTGCCAGCAAATTGGAGACAGTTGGTGAAAAACTGTTTTTT.

The gene calls are TRBV4-1 and TRBJ1-2; D is possibly TRBD1 (6 bases). The CDR3 spans 15 residues. Per germline, CDR1 MGHRA and CDR2 YSYEKL. Trimming removed 3 bases from V and 0 bases from J, with 11 bases in between. CDR3 nucleotides: TGCGCCAGCAGCCAGAGGGGGGGAGCTAACTATGGCTACACCTTC. Its protein is CASSQRGGANYGYTF.

The gene calls are TRBV14 and TRBJ2-1; 12 bases match TRBD2. The CDR3 has 16 residues. The germline CDR1 and CDR2 sequences are SGHDN and FVKESK. V gave up 5 bases and J gave up 8 bases; unmatched junction bases: 10. CDR3 bases: TGTGCCAGCAGCGGCAGACTAGCGGGAGAGCGCGATGAGCAGTTCTTC. Its protein product is CASSGRLAGERDEQFF.

The rearrangement joins TRBV11-2 to TRBJ1-4; D is unclear. Trimming shortened V by 0 bases and J by 8 bases, and 13 bases separated the two germline ends. CDR1 is SGHAT, CDR2 FQNNGV, per germline. CDR3 length: 15 residues. This chain's CDR3 is CASSLDFGVGEKLFF. The CDR3 DNA reads TGTGCCAGCAGCTTAGATTTTGGAGTTGGGGAAAAACTGTTTTTT.

The rearrangement uses TRBV4-1 and TRBJ1-5; D may be TRBD1 (5 bases). The CDR3 sequence is 17 residues long. Trimming took off 0 bases at V and 2 bases at J, with 14 bases between the two ends. Germline assignment: CDR1 MGHRA and CDR2 YSYEKL. CDR3 nucleotide sequence: TGCGCCAGCAGCCAAGAGTCCTTCAGGGCGGGCAATCAGCCCCAGCATTTT. Its translation is CASSQESFRAGNQPQHF.

In its sample, this clone was seen once. The chain has TRBV9 and TRBJ2-2; 7 bases align to TRBD2. Germline-derived CDR1 and CDR2 are SGDLS and YYNGEE. The CDR3 is 16 amino acids. The ends lost 4 bases at V and 6 bases at J; junction bases unmatched: 12. CDR3 in amino acids: CASSTDAAGVPGELFF. The CDR3 DNA follows: TGTGCCAGCAGCACCGACGCGGCGGGAGTTCCCGGGGAGCTGTTTTTT.

V usage is TRBV28 and J usage is TRBJ2-7; possibly TRBD2 for D (5 bases). This CDR3 is 17 amino acids long. The V gene lost 7 bases and the J gene lost 1 base, with 23 bases spanning the gap. Germline V gene sequence: CDR1 MDHEN, CDR2 SYDVKM. CDR3 sequence reads: CASTLRPAGLPSYEQYF. CDR3 bases: TGTGCCAGCACTCTTAGGCCCGCCGGACTCCCTTCCTACGAGCAGTACTTC.

The rearrangement uses TRBV6-5 and TRBJ2-1; TRBD2 matches 7 bases. The trim removed 6 bases at V and 7 bases at J, leaving 9 bases unmatched. The CDR3 runs to 14 residues. CDR1 and CDR2 from the germline V gene are MNHEY and SVGAGI. The CDR3 is CASRWTRGGNEQFF. The CDR3 bases are TGTGCCAGCAGGTGGACTAGGGGAGGAAATGAGCAGTTCTTC.

The J gene is TRBJ1-1, the V gene TRBV14; D is unclear. This CDR3 contains 14 residues. Trimming took off 2 bases at V and 1 base at J, with 8 bases between the two ends. CDR1 and CDR2 from the germline V gene are SGHDN and FVKESK. The CDR3 here is CASSQTPGNTEAFF. CDR3 nucleotide sequence: TGTGCCAGCAGCCAAACCCCAGGGAACACTGAAGCTTTCTTT.

The genes are TRBV15 and TRBJ2-1; no clear D gene. V lost 2 bases and J lost 6, with 8 bases in between. Germline V gene data show CDR1 as LNHNV and CDR2 as YYDKDF (reference sequence). This CDR3 spans 13 amino acids. The CDR3 spells CATSRQAINEQFF. CDR3 DNA sequence: TGTGCCACCAGCAGACAAGCAATCAATGAGCAGTTCTTC. The variable domain in full, with the rest retrieved from reference TRBV15 and TRBJ2-1, is DAMVIQNPRYQVTQFGKPVTLSCSQTLNHNVMYWYQQKSSQAPKLLFHYYDKDFNNEADTPDNFQSRRPNTSFCFLDIRSPGLGDTAMYLCATSRQAINEQFFGPGTRLTVL.

V gene TRBV13 combines with J gene TRBJ1-5; weak D call: TRBD1 (6 bases). Trimming removed 0 bases from V and 9 bases from J, with 18 bases in between. This CDR3 comprises 16 residues. Germline-derived CDR1 and CDR2 are PRHDT and FYEKMQ (reference sequence). The CDR3 loop is CASSLGPGHRSRPQHF. Written as DNA, the CDR3 is TGTGCCAGCAGCTTAGGTCCGGGACACCGTTCACGGCCCCAGCATTTT.

The chain uses TRBV11-2 and TRBJ2-1; 11 nucleotides align to TRBD2. The CDR3 totals 13 residues. V dropped 5 bases and J dropped 10; count of bases not matched to a gene: 4. The V gene's germline CDR1 is SGHAT and CDR2 FQNNGV. Here the CDR3 DNA reads TGTGCCAGCAGCCGACGACTAGCGGGGGAGCAGTTCTTC. Its protein is CASSRRLAGEQFF.

This clone was observed a few times. V and J are TRBV4-2 and TRBJ1-2; TRBD1 matches at 8 bases. The CDR3 covers 15 residues. Germline trimming cut 0 bases from V and 4 bases from J; bases unmatched to any gene: 4. The germline gives CDR1 LGHNA, CDR2 YNFKEQ. The DNA of the CDR3 is TGTGCCAGCAGCCAAGAGACAGGGGTAATCTATGGCTACACCTTC. It encodes CASSQETGVIYGYTF.

In this sample, this clone turned up a few times. This chain connects TRBV18 to TRBJ2-2; 11 bases fit TRBD2. J was trimmed by 0 bases and V by 2 bases; bases with no gene match: 2. CDR3 length: 17 amino acids. The V gene's germline CDR1 is KGHSH and CDR2 LQKENI. Here the CDR3 reads CASSPVLAGANTGELFF. DNA of the CDR3: TGTGCCAGCTCACCAGTACTAGCGGGAGCGAACACCGGGGAGCTGTTTTTT.

The chain employs TRBV11-2 and TRBJ1-2, with D uncertain. Trimming cost V 5 bases and J 1 base, with 8 bases left between them. Germline lookup yields CDR1 SGHAT and CDR2 FQNNGV. CDR3 length equals 13 residues. The CDR3: CASSHGLNYGYTF. CDR3 sequence (DNA): TGTGCCAGCAGCCACGGACTTAACTATGGCTACACCTTC. The full variable domain, rest sourced from reference TRBV11-2 and TRBJ1-2, is EAGVAQSPRYKIIEKRQSVAFWCNPISGHATLYWYQQILGQGPKLLIQFQNNGVVDDSQLPKDRFSAERLKGVDSTLKIQPAKLEDSAVYLCASSHGLNYGYTFGSGTRLTVV.

The gene calls are TRBV7-2 and TRBJ2-1; D uncertain. Germline V CDR1 and CDR2: SGHTA, FQGNSA. V was pared by 5 bases and J by 0 bases, with 11 bases between. The CDR3 is 15 residues long. CDR3 DNA sequence: TGTGCCAGCAGCCCCGACTCCAACTCCTACAATGAGCAGTTCTTC. The encoded protein is CASSPDSNSYNEQFF.

The rearrangement uses TRBV19 and TRBJ1-1; D is possibly TRBD1 (5 bases). The ends were cut back, 5 bases at V and 0 bases at J, with 19 bases in the middle. The length of the CDR3 is 17 residues. From germline, CDR1 is LNHDA and CDR2 SQIVND (reference sequence). The CDR3 region has the DNA TGTGCCAGTAGTCATAACCCTGCCGGGGGGATGAACACTGAAGCTTTCTTT. It yields the protein CASSHNPAGGMNTEAFF.

The J gene is TRBJ2-2, the V gene TRBV6-5, with D maybe TRBD2 (6 bases). Per the germline V gene, CDR1 is MNHEY and CDR2 is SVGAGI. The CDR3 consists of 16 residues. V lost 0 bases and J lost 4, with 12 bases in between. CDR3 protein: CASSYSRGATTGELFF. CDR3 DNA sequence: TGTGCCAGCAGTTACTCGCGGGGAGCGACCACCGGGGAGCTGTTTTTT.

The CDR3 DNA reads as TGTGCCAGTAGTCCGGACAGTTCAGATACGCAGTATTTT. It codes for CASSPDSSDTQYF. This rearrangement joins TRBV19 to TRBJ2-3, with a weak D call TRBD1 (6 bases). There are 13 residues in the CDR3. V was clipped by 5 bases and J by 4 bases, with 10 bases between them. Germline values: CDR1 LNHDA, CDR2 SQIVND (reference sequence).

J is TRBJ1-2 and V is TRBV5-1, with TRBD1 identical over 8 bases. The CDR3 spans 14 residues. The junction had 7 bases not matched to a gene; V was cut back by 1 base and J by 8 bases. From germline, CDR1 is SGHRS and CDR2 YFSETQ. CDR3 nucleotides: TGCGCCAGCAGCTTGCAGGGGGCAGGGGCGGGCTACACCTTC. The encoded protein is CASSLQGAGAGYTF.

This clone has a single count. V and J are TRBV23-1 and TRBJ2-4, with D hard to call. TRBV23-1 is labeled an ORF, and its function is uncertain. V was shortened by 0 bases and J by 3 bases, with 12 bases between the two germline ends. The CDR3 length is 16 residues. CDR3 nucleotide sequence: TGCGCCAGCAGTCAATCGGCCCTAGAGGACAAAAACATTCAGTACTTC. This codes for CASSQSALEDKNIQYF.

This clone was seen only once. The chain recombines TRBV29-1 with TRBJ2-1; 10 bases are a match to TRBD2. There are 14 residues in the CDR3. The germline V gene has CDR1 SQVTM and CDR2 ANQGSEA. With 4 bases clipped from V and 8 bases from J, the junction kept 8 bases outside the gene matches. The DNA for the CDR3 is TGCAGCGTTGCGTCCACTAGCGGGAATGATGAGCAGTTCTTC. Amino acids: CSVASTSGNDEQFF.

The chain is built from TRBV2 and TRBJ1-2; D is perhaps TRBD1 (5 bases). This CDR3 is 13 amino acids long. CDR1 SNHLY and CDR2 FYNNEI come from the germline V gene. V gave up 6 bases and J gave up 1 base, with 9 bases separating them. Here the CDR3 reads CASSRQNNYGYTF. The CDR3 DNA sequence: TGTGCCAGCAGCCGACAGAATAACTATGGCTACACCTTC.

In this sample, this clone turned up once. The genes are TRBV5-1 and TRBJ1-2; the D gene is possibly TRBD1 (6 bases). This CDR3 region has 15 residues. Germline V gives CDR1 SGHRS, CDR2 YFSETQ. Trimming removed 7 bases at V and 6 bases at J, with 22 bases between. The CDR3 reads CASGAGDEIGDGYTF. In DNA form, the CDR3 reads TGCGCCAGCGGGGCAGGGGACGAAATAGGGGATGGCTACACCTTC.

The genes are TRBV28 and TRBJ1-1; D is uncertain. The V end was cut by 3 bases, the J end by 10 bases, with 3 bases between. CDR3 length equals 9 residues. CDR1 is MDHEN, CDR2 SYDVKM, per germline. The CDR3: CASSFLAFF. CDR3 nucleotides: TGTGCCAGCAGTTTCCTAGCTTTCTTT.

The chain joins TRBV4-1 to TRBJ2-7, with TRBD2 as a possible D gene (6 bases). CDR3 length: 13 amino acids. Germline assignment: CDR1 MGHRA and CDR2 YSYEKL. The V end was cut by 1 base, the J end by 4 bases, with 8 bases between. The DNA of the CDR3 is TGCGCCAGCAGCCAAGTACGGGGGTACGAGCAGTACTTC. Amino acid sequence: CASSQVRGYEQYF.